The clone carrying this TCR beta chain has more than one count but fewer than ten. Its target is unknown. Trimming cost V 10 bases and J 1 base, with 17 bases left between them. The length of the CDR3 is 15 residues. Germline CDR1 and CDR2: SEHNR and FQNEAQ (reference sequence). The data derive from a study of T cell responses to AZD1222 COVID-19 vaccine. Study results and limitations: Once two AZD1222 doses were given, Spike-specific TCR breadth and depth went up. The number of AZD1222 recipients seropositive at baseline was only six.

TCRdb's copy holds only in-frame clones and misses some; the assay was immunoSEQ multiplex PCR. The sample has around 130,000 clones; 80% to 95% are singletons. The source was peripheral blood, collected 28 days after the second AZD1222 dose. This chain uses TRBV7-9 with TRBJ1-3; D not certain. The origin of this receptor is an adult who received the AZD1222 COVID-19 vaccine. The CDR3 coding sequence is TGTGCCACCAGTCGTGAGGCGGCGTCTGGAAACACCATATATTTT. This encodes CATSREAASGNTIYF.